This TCR beta chain was captured by sequencing in a study of blood T cell repertoires in COVID-19. In the study's own analysis: How many nucleated cells were present was estimated from reference gene primer amplification. Libraries were prepared by immunoSEQ multiplex PCR; TCRdb keeps only in-frame clonotypes and omits some of them. The DNA was the basis for D and trimming; V, J and clone size are from that table. The data show 350,000 to 450,000 clones, with approximately 90% seen just once and about 0.78% held by the top ten. Trimming removed 0 bases at V and 7 bases at J, with 15 bases between. Germline-derived CDR1 and CDR2 are MNHEY and SMNVEV (reference sequence). This CDR3 region has 15 residues.

The V call is TRBV27, the J call TRBJ1-2; D unclear. The sequence was collected from a middle-aged woman who had been exposed to COVID-19. Sequencing was done on a sample of PBMCs or T cells enriched from blood (not recorded which). Written as DNA, the CDR3 is TGTGCCAGCAGTTTATCAGGATTAGTCCTAGGTGGCTACACCTTC. Its protein product is CASSLSGLVLGGYTF.